This passage covers 19 T cell receptor beta chains from one sample sequenced in a study of immune heterogeneity within non-small cell lung tumors. In a multiplex PCR, 32 V and 13 J primers amplified TCR beta CDR3. TCRdb reprocessed the multiplex PCR reads with MiXCR, giving one entry per CDR3 protein. Of 5,600 or so distinct CDR3 sequences in the sample, more than 15% are singletons; the top ten hold around 4.1%. Bulk tumor genomic DNA was the template, and each sample received about 600 ng. Far-apart biopsies, several per primary tumor, were taken during surgery. Curative surgery was performed on patients who had untreated, newly diagnosed non-small cell lung cancer. The material sequenced was lung tumor tissue. Receptor source: a man between 40 and 49 years old with non-small cell lung cancer.

This clonotype is medium-sized within its sample. V gene TRBV7-9 combines with J gene TRBJ2-2; D remains ambiguous. The V gene's germline CDR1 is SEHNR and CDR2 FQNEAQ (reference sequence). V was pared by 2 bases and J by 7 bases, with 14 bases between. The CDR3 contains 15 residues. The CDR3 spells CASSLYSASGGELFF. The CDR3 DNA follows: TGTGCCAGCAGCTTATATTCTGCCTCCGGCGGGGAGCTGTTTTTT.

This clonotype was seen more than once but under ten times. The rearrangement uses TRBV9 and TRBJ2-2; TRBD1 agrees at 11 bases. This CDR3 is built from 16 residues. Germline V gene data show CDR1 as SGDLS and CDR2 as YYNGEE. The V gene end was trimmed by 0 bases and the J gene end by 6 bases; junction bases not matched to a gene: 4. CDR3 amino acids: CASSVAWGQGAGELFF. In nucleotides, the CDR3 is TGTGCCAGCAGCGTAGCTTGGGGACAGGGGGCCGGGGAGCTGTTTTTT.

Concerning this clonotype itself: A much larger clonotype is one base distant, so this may be a read error. The rearrangement links TRBV20-1 to TRBJ1-1; D possibly corresponds to TRBD1 (5 bases). The CDR3 is 10 amino acids. Germline V gives CDR1 DFQATT, CDR2 SNEGSKA (reference sequence). The CDR3 protein is CSASSSGRIF. Here the CDR3 DNA reads TGCAGTGCTAGTTCGTCGGGACGGATCTTT.

Sample share makes this clonotype medium-sized (0.01 to 0.1%). The V gene is TRBV20-1, the J gene TRBJ2-1, with 11 bases lining up with TRBD2. Looked up from germline, CDR1 is DFQATT and CDR2 is SNEGSKA (reference sequence). CDR3 length: 15 residues. Germline trimming cut 5 bases from V and 7 bases from J; bases unmatched to any gene: 10. The CDR3 DNA is TGCAGTGCTGTGGATAGCGGGAGGGCAGCAAATGAGCAGTTCTTC. Translated: CSAVDSGRAANEQFF.

By frequency in the sample, this clonotype is medium-sized (0.01 to 0.1%). J is TRBJ2-2 and V is TRBV19; D is uncertain. The V gene's germline CDR1 is LNHDA and CDR2 SQIVND (reference sequence). Deletions cut 7 bases from V and 1 base from J, with 4 bases between. The CDR3 sequence is 12 residues long. CDR3 DNA: TGTGCCAGTAAACAGAACACCGGGGAGCTGTTTTTT. Its protein is CASKQNTGELFF.

In this sample, this clonotype is medium-sized. The CDR3 DNA follows: TGTGCCAGCAGCCTTGGGAATGAGCAGTACTTC. Its translation is CASSLGNEQYF. The chain is built from TRBV7-6 and TRBJ2-7; unclear D gene. This CDR3 region has 11 residues. V lost 5 bases, J lost 7 bases, and 9 bases lay in between. Germline CDR1 and CDR2: SGHVS and FNYEAQ.

In this sample, this clonotype is medium-sized. The chain has TRBV30 and TRBJ2-7; 8 bases are shared with TRBD1. Germline trimming cut 3 bases from V and 6 bases from J; bases unmatched to any gene: 7. The CDR3 consists of 13 residues. From germline, CDR1 is GTSNPN and CDR2 SVGIG (reference sequence). CDR3 region: CAWSRTGTPEQYF. The DNA for the CDR3 is TGTGCCTGGAGCAGGACAGGGACGCCCGAGCAGTACTTC.

By share, this clonotype counts as medium-sized. V usage is TRBV11-2 and J usage is TRBJ1-5, with a weak D call TRBD1 (6 bases). V shed 4 bases and J shed 2 bases, with 6 bases lying between them. Germline V CDR1 and CDR2: SGHAT, FQNNGV. The CDR3 contains 13 residues. The CDR3 protein is CASSWTGNQPQHF. The CDR3 nucleotides are TGTGCCAGCAGCTGGACAGGCAATCAGCCCCAGCATTTT.

This clonotype is medium-sized (0.01 to 0.1%) by share. This chain uses TRBV6-1 with TRBJ2-7, with 7 bases matching TRBD1. Per the germline V gene, CDR1 is MNHNS and CDR2 is SASEGT. V lost 1 base and J lost 0; bases outside the gene matches: 3. CDR3 length equals 15 residues. CDR3 DNA: TGTGCCAGCAGTGAAGGGACAGGTCCCTCCTACGAGCAGTACTTC. This translates into CASSEGTGPSYEQYF.

This clonotype counts as medium-sized (0.01 to 0.1%). This rearrangement joins TRBV18 to TRBJ1-6; D is possibly TRBD1 (5 bases). Looked up from germline, CDR1 is KGHSH and CDR2 is LQKENI. Trimming cost V 4 bases and J 6 bases, with 13 bases left between them. This CDR3 has 15 amino acids. CDR3 residues: CASSQSGTVNSPLHF. CDR3 bases: TGTGCCAGCTCACAATCGGGGACGGTTAATTCACCCCTCCACTTT.

By proportion, this clonotype is medium-sized. The V call is TRBV6-4, the J call TRBJ1-2, with TRBD1 matching 9 bases. After removal of 4 bases from V and 2 bases from J, the junction contained 23 bases not matched to a gene. This CDR3 region has 21 residues. The germline V gene has CDR1 MRHNA and CDR2 SNTAGT. The CDR3 loop reads CASSGQGVVGKVPRANYGYTF. The CDR3 nucleotides are TGTGCCAGCAGTGGACAGGGGGTCGTAGGGAAAGTACCACGAGCGAACTATGGCTACACCTTC.

Comment on this clonotype: Because the CDR3's place on the DNA is in doubt, the DNA is left out and the CDR3 is given as listed by TCRdb. The chain employs TRBV7-8 and TRBJ1-1; the listed D gene, TRBD1, was not tested against the DNA. With termini counted, the CDR3 has 21 amino acids. Germline CDR1 is SGHVS and CDR2 is FQNEAQ. The CDR3 region is CASSFYICSALRGQGGTEAFF.

As concerns this clonotype: This may arise from a read error, as a much more abundant clone is one base away. V usage is TRBV5-5 and J usage is TRBJ1-1; D is uncertain. Trimming pared 2 bases from V and 2 bases from J, leaving 7 bases between. The germline V gene has CDR1 SGHKS and CDR2 YYEKEE (reference sequence). CDR3 length equals 13 residues. The CDR3 spells CASSFEVNTEAFF. CDR3 in DNA: TGTGCCAGCAGCTTTGAGGTTAACACTGAAGCTTTCTTT.

Judged by abundance, this clonotype is medium-sized. The chain combines TRBV7-9 with TRBJ1-2, with TRBD1 as a possible D gene (6 bases). Germline values: CDR1 SEHNR, CDR2 FQNEAQ (reference sequence). CDR3 length equals 15 residues. V shed 1 base and J shed 2 bases, with 11 bases lying between them. CDR3 DNA sequence: TGTGCCAGCAGCTTAGTTAACAGGGCCAACTATGGCTACACCTTC. Protein sequence: CASSLVNRANYGYTF.

In this sample, this clonotype is medium-sized. V usage is TRBV19 and J usage is TRBJ1-2, with 7 bases aligning to TRBD1. Losses at the gene ends were 1 base for V and 8 bases for J; bases not matched to a gene: 4. This CDR3 has 13 amino acids. Germline assignment: CDR1 LNHDA and CDR2 SQIVND (reference sequence). This chain's CDR3 is CASSIGQGGGYTF. The CDR3 nucleotides read TGTGCCAGTAGTATAGGACAGGGAGGAGGCTACACCTTC.

This clonotype has only a few counts. The chain joins TRBV5-4 to TRBJ2-3, with 14 nucleotides matching TRBD2. The CDR3 extends over 17 amino acids. The V segment lost 3 bases and the J segment 6 bases; nucleotides outside the gene matches: 9. CDR1 and CDR2 (germline): SGHNT, YYREEE (reference sequence). The CDR3: CASSSMGLAGAADTQYF. As DNA, the CDR3 is TGTGCCAGCAGCTCGATGGGACTAGCGGGGGCTGCGGATACGCAGTATTTT.

This clonotype appeared a few times. The rearrangement joins TRBV20-1 to TRBJ2-7; D possibly corresponds to TRBD2 (5 bases). This CDR3 comprises 16 residues. The ends were cut back, 3 bases at V and 3 bases at J, with 21 bases in the middle. Germline V gene data show CDR1 as DFQATT and CDR2 as SNEGSKA (reference sequence). The CDR3 reads CSASPTHFGIIYEQYF. The CDR3 DNA reads as TGCAGTGCTAGCCCCACACACTTCGGGATTATCTACGAGCAGTACTTC.

By proportion, this clonotype is medium-sized (0.01 to 0.1%). The chain couples TRBV28 to TRBJ2-1; 9 bases agree with TRBD1. The CDR3 is 19 residues long. Per germline, CDR1 MDHEN and CDR2 SYDVKM. V lost 6 bases and J lost 9; bases outside the gene matches: 24. CDR3: CASSPPPGTGHTKGGEQFF. CDR3 bases: TGTGCCAGCAGCCCTCCCCCCGGGACAGGGCACACCAAGGGTGGTGAGCAGTTCTTC.

This clonotype was seen many times. V usage is TRBV20-1 and J usage is TRBJ2-1; the match to TRBD1 covers 9 bases. Per germline, CDR1 DFQATT and CDR2 SNEGSKA (reference sequence). CDR3 length equals 15 residues. V gave up 6 bases and J gave up 8 bases; unmatched junction bases: 14. DNA of the CDR3: TGCAGTGCGGAGTCAACCGGGACAGGGTGGTATGAGCAGTTCTTC. Its translation is CSAESTGTGWYEQFF.